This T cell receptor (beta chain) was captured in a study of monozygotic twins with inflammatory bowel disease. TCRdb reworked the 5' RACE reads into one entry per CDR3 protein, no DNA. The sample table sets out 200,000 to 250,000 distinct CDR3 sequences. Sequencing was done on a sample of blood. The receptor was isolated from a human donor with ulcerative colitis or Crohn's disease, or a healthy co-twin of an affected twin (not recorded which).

The CDR3: CASSLSSGGPPAYNEQFF. This chain uses TRBV5-1 with TRBJ2-1; without DNA, the TCRdb call of TRBD2 cannot be checked. The CDR3 runs 18 residues. Looked up from germline, CDR1 is SGHRS and CDR2 is YFSETQ.